The present T cell receptor (beta chain) was sequenced within a study of blood T cells in healthy people across ages. Overall study findings and caveats: Calculation of diversity from one million T cells yielded estimates considered to be underestimates. Compared with aged donors, long-lived donors showed fewer expanded clones, suggesting selection.

V lost 8 bases, J lost 11 bases, and 15 bases lay in between. The CDR3 covers 11 residues. Each sample used at least 6.5 million PBMCs. PCR was performed a second time for about 7 to 11 cycles using a sample-barcoded 5' primer and a J-beta primer mix. The yield of each sample was at least 2.5 million CDR3-containing paired-end reads. TCRdb recomputed calls from the 5' RACE reads with MiXCR, one row per CDR3 protein. The sample holds around 1,700,000 distinct CDR3 sequences, about 28% seen once. To note about this clonotype: The target antigen is unknown.

V and J are TRBV12-3 or TRBV12-4 and TRBJ2-5; tentatively, D is TRBD1 or TRBD2 (6 bases each). Sample: blood. This TCR was sampled from a woman younger than 45 in good health. CDR3 protein: CASGRRGVQYF. The CDR3 DNA follows: TGTGCCAGCGGCCGGAGGGGGGTACAGTACTTC.